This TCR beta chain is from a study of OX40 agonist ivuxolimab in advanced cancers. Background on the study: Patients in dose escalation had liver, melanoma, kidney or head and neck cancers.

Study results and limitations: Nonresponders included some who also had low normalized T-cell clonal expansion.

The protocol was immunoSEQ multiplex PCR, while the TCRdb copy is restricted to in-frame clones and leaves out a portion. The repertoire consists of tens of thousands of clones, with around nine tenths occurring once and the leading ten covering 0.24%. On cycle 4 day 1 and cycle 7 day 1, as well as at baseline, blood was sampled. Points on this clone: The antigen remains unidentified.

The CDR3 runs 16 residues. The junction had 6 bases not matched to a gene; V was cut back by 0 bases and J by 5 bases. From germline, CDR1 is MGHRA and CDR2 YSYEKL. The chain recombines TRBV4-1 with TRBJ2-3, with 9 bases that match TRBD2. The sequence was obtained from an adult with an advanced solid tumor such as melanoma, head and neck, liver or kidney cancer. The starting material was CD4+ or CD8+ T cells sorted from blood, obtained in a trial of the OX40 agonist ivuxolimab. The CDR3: CASSQEGAGGIDTQYF. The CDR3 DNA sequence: TGCGCCAGCAGCCAAGAGGGGGCGGGAGGGATAGATACGCAGTATTTT.